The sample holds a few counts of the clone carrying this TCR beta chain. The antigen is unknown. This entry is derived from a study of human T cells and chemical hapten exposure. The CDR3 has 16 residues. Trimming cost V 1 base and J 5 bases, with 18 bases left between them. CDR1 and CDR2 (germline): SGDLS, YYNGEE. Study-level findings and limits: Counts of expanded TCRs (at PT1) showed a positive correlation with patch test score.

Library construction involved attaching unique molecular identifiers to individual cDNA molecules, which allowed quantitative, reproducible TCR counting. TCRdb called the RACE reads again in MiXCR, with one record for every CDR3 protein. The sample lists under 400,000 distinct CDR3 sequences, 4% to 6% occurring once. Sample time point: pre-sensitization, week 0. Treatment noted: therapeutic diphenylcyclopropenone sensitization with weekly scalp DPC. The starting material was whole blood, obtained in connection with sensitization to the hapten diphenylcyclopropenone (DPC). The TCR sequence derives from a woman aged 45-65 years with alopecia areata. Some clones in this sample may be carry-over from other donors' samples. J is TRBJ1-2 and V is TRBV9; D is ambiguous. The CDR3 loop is CASSVSPALVSYGYTF. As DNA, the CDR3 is TGTGCCAGCAGCGTATCCCCAGCCTTAGTTTCTTATGGCTACACCTTC.